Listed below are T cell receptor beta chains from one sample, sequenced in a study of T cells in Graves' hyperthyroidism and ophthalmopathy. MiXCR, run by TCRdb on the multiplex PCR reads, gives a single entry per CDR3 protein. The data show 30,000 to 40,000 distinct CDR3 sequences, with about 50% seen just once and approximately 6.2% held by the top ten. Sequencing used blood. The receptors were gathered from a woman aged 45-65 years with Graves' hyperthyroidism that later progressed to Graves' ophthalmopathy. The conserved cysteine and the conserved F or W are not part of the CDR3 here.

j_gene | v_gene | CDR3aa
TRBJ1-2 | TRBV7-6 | ASSQVFASNYGHP
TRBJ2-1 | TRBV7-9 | ASSLLAGGWNEQF
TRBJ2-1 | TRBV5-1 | ASSLAAGGYDNEQF
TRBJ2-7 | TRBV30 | AWSSPPRLAVTYEQY
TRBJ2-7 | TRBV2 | ASSEDRGGYEQY
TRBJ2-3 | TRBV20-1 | SASRELVTDTQY
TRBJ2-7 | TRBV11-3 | ASSALVSYEQY
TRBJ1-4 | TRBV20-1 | SAIREYEKLF
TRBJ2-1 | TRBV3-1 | ASSRYPGASGSYNEQF
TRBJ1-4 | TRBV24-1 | ATSSRGEGEKLF
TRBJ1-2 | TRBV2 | ASQFGLDGYT
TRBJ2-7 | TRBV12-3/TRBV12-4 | ASSSDTKSEQN
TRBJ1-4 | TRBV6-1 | ASSESRGTNEKLF
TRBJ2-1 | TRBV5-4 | ASSPRQGRNEQF
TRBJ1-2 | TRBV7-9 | ASSLVVGGNYGYT
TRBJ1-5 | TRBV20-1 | SASRDRSQPQH
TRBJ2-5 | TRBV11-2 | ASSVGQTQETQY
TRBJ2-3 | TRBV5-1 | ASSLGTSGNTDTQY
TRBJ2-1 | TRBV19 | ASSIAGTGTYNEQF
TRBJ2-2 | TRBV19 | ASTSGWELF
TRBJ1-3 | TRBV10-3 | AISEQGGYTIY
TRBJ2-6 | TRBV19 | ASSIASGRVAGANVLT
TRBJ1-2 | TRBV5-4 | ASSLLDRDYGYT
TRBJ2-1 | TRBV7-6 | ASSHAGQGHNEQF
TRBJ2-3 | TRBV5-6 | ASRRLARPSDTQY
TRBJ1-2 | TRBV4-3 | ASSRSNDLRTANYGYT
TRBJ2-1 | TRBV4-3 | AGSPGTSKNNEQF
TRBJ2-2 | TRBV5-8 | ASSLLTHTGELF
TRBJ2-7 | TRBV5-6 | ASRSIRDFSYEQY
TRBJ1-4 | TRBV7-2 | ASRTEPNEKLF
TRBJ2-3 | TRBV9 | ASSVGGRGTDTQY
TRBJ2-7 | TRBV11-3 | AGSLAGHSYEQH
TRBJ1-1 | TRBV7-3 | ASSPGATKNTEAF
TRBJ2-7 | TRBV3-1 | ASSQTEAVPH
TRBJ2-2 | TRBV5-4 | ASSSWNTGELF
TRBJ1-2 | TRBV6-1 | ASREDGYT
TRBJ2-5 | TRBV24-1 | ATSDPGTGGLAQY
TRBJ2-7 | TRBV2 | ASSVTSGSYEQY
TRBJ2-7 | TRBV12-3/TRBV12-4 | ASRPTGGVNEQY
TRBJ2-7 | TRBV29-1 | SVGGLAYTYEQY
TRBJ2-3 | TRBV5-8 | VTKILRGRGTDTQY
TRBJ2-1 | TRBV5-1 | ASSLMGTSLPF
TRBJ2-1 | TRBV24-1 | ATSVGTRTRGEQF
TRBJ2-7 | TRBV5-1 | ASSEGQGFGYEQY
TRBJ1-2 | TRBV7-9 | ASSSQQGWDGYT